This T cell receptor beta chain was sequenced in a study of radiation and T cells in renal cell carcinoma. The CDR3 loop spans 15 amino acids. After removal of 8 bases from V and 10 bases from J, the junction contained 12 bases not matched to a gene. As for time point: blood 4 weeks post-SBRT, at nephrectomy. Treatment indicated: 15 Gy SBRT to primary tumor, nephrectomy 4 weeks later. Nephrectomy followed 15 Gy stereotactic body radiation by 4 weeks. After SBRT, blood was collected at 2 and 4 weeks, plus baseline. The patient's renal cell carcinoma had clear cell pathology. The table came from immunoSEQ multiplex PCR; TCRdb's copy has only in-frame clones and leaves some out. The sample lists some 64,000 clones, around three quarters occurring once.

This chain joins TRBV23-1 and TRBJ1-5; 12 bases agree with TRBD1. TRBV23-1 is noted as an ORF with a role that remains uncertain. The TCR was taken from a man aged 55 to 70 with renal cell carcinoma. The material was blood, obtained from a patient whose treatment included radiotherapy and nephrectomy. CDR3: CASWDRRDRGPPQHF. The CDR3 nucleotides are TGCGCCAGCTGGGACCGACGGGACAGGGGGCCTCCCCAGCATTTT.